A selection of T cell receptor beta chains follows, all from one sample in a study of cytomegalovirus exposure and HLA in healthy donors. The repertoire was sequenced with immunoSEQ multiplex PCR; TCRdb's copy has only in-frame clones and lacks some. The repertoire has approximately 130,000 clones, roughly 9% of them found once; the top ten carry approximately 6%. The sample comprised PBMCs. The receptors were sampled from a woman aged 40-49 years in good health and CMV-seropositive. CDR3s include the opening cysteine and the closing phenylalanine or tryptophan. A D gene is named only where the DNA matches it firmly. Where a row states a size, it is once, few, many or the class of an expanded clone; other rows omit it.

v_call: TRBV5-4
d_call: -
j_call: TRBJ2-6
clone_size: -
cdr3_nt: TGTGCCAGCAGCTTGATTTACAGATCAACCTCTGGGGCCAACGTCCTGACTTTC
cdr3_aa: CASSLIYRSTSGANVLTF

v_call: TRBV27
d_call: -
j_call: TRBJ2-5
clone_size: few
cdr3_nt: TGTGCCAGCAGTCCCCAGACAGTTCCCCAAGAGACCCAGTACTTC
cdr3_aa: CASSPQTVPQETQYF

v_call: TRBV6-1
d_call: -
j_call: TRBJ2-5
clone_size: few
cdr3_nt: TGTGCCAGCAAGGACAGCCCCCAAGAGACCCAGTACTTC
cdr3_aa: CASKDSPQETQYF

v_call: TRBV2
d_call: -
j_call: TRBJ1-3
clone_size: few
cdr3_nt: TGTGCCAGCAGTGGGGGGGGATCCGGAAACACCATATATTTT
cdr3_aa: CASSGGGSGNTIYF

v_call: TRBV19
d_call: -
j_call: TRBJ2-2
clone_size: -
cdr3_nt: TGTGCCAGTAGTATAAGACAGGCGAACACCGGGGAGCTGTTTTTT
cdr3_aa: CASSIRQANTGELFF

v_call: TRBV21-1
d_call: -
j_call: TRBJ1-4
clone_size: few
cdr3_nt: TGTGCCGGTCGGGCCGACAGGGTGCGGGAAAAACTGTTTTTT
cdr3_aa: CAGRADRVREKLFF

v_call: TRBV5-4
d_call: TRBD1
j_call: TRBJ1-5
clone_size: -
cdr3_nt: TGTGCCACCAGAGACATAGACAGGGTCAATCAGCCCCAGCATTTT
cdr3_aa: CATRDIDRVNQPQHF

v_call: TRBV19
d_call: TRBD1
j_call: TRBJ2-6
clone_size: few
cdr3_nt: TGTGCCAGTAGAGGACAGGGGTTCTCTGGGGCCAACGTCCTGACTTTC
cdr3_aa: CASRGQGFSGANVLTF

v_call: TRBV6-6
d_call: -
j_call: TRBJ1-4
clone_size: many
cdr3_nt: TGTGCCAGCAGGACAGCGGGCCTTGAGGAAAAACTGTTTTTT
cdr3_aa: CASRTAGLEEKLFF

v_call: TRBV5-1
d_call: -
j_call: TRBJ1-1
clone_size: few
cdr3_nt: TGCGCCAGCAGCTTGACTAGTACTGAAGCTTTCTTT
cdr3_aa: CASSLTSTEAFF

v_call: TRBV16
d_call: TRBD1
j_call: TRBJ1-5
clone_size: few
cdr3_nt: TGTGCCAGCAGCCAATCGGGACAGGGGGCCAATCAGCCCCAGCATTTT
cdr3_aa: CASSQSGQGANQPQHF

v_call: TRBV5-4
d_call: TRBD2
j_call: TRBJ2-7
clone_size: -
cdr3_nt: TGTGCCAGCAGCTTAAGGCTAGCGGGGAGCGAGCAGTACTTC
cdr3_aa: CASSLRLAGSEQYF

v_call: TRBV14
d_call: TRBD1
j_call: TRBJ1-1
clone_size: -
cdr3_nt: TGTGCCAGCAGCCGAACAGGGGGCGCCGACACTGAAGCTTTCTTT
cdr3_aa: CASSRTGGADTEAFF

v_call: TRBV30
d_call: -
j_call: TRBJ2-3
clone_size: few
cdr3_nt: TGTGCCTGGAGTACCGCGGGGCTAGATACGCAGTATTTT
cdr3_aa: CAWSTAGLDTQYF

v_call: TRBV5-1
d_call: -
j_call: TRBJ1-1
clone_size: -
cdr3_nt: TGCGCCAGCAGCTTGAACCGGGAGAGGAACACTGAAGCTTTCTTT
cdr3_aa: CASSLNRERNTEAFF

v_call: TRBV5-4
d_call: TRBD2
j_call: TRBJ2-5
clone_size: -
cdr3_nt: TGTGCCAGCAGCGCGGGACTAGCGGGGGGGGAGACCCAGTACTTC
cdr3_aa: CASSAGLAGGETQYF

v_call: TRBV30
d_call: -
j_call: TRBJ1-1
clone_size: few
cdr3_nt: TGTGCCGGTAAAAGAGGGACTGAAGCTTTCTTT
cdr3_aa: CAGKRGTEAFF

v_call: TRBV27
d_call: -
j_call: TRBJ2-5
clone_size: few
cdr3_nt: TGTGCCAGCAGTTTACCCGGGACACCACAAGAGACCCAGTACTTC
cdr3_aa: CASSLPGTPQETQYF

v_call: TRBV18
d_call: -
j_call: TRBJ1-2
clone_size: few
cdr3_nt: TGTGCCAGCTCACTCGAAACGGACAACCGCTCGGGCTACACCTTC
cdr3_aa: CASSLETDNRSGYTF

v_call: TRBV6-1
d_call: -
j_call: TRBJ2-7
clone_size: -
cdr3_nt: TGTGCCAGCAGTGACTTTTCCTACGAGCAGTACTTC
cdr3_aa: CASSDFSYEQYF

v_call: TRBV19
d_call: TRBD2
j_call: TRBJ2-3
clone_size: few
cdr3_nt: TGTGCCAGTAGTATTGGGGCGGGGGGCCCCACAGATACGCAGTATTTT
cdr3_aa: CASSIGAGGPTDTQYF

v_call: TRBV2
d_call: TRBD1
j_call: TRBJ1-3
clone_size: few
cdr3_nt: TGTGCCATAGTAAACGAGCGGGACAGGGGGTTCGGAAACACCATATATTTT
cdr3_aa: CAIVNERDRGFGNTIYF

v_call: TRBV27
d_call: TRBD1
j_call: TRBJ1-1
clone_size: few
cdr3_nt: TGTGCCAGCAGTTTATGGACAGGTATGGGGGAAGCTTTCTTT
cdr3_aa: CASSLWTGMGEAFF

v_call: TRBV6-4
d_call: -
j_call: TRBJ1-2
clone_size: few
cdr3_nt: TGTGCCAGCAGATCGACACCATTTAACTATGGCTACACCTTC
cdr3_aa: CASRSTPFNYGYTF

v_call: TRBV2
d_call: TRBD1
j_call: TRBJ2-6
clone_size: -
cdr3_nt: TGTGCCAGACTGGGGGACAGCCTAACCTCTGGGGCGGCCAACGTCCTGACTTTC
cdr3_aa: CARLGDSLTSGAANVLTF

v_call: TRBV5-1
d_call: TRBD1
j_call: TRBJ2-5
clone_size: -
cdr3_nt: TGCGCCAGCAGCTCGCTTACAGGGGAATGGGAGACCCAGTACTTC
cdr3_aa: CASSSLTGEWETQYF

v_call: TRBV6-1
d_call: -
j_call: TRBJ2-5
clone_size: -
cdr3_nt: TGTGCCAGCAGTGGAGCACCCGCCAGGGGCCCTCAAGAGACCCAGTACTTC
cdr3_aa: CASSGAPARGPQETQYF

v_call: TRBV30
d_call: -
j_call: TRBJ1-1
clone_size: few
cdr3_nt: TGTGCCTGGAGTGTAATATCGGGGGGCACTGAAGCTTTCTTT
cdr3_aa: CAWSVISGGTEAFF

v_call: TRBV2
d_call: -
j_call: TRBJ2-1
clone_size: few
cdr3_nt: TGTGCCAGCAGTGTTGACAGGCTCAATGAGCAGTTCTTC
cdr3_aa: CASSVDRLNEQFF

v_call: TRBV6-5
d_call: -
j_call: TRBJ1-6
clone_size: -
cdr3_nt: TGTGCCACCCAAGATACTCGGAATTCACCCCTCCACTTT
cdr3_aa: CATQDTRNSPLHF

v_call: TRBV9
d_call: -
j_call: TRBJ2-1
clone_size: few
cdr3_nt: TGTGCCAGCAGCCCTAGGACAGTCTACAATGAGCAGTTCTTC
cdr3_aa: CASSPRTVYNEQFF

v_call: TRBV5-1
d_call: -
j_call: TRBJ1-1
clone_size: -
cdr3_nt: TGCGCCAGCAGCTTTCGACAGGTGAACACTGAAGCTTTCTTT
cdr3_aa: CASSFRQVNTEAFF

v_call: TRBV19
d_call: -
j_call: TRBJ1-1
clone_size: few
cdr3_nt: TGTGCCAGTAGTCCTACCCTACGGTTCTACAGTACGAACACTGAAGCTTTCTTT
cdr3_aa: CASSPTLRFYSTNTEAFF

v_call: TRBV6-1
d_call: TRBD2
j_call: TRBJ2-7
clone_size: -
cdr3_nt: TGTGCCAGCAGTTATACTAGCGGGGGTTACGAGCAGTACTTC
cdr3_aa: CASSYTSGGYEQYF

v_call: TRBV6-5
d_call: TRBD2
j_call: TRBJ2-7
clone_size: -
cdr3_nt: TGTGCCAGCAGTTACTGGGGGGGCTACGAGCAGTACTTC
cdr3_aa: CASSYWGGYEQYF